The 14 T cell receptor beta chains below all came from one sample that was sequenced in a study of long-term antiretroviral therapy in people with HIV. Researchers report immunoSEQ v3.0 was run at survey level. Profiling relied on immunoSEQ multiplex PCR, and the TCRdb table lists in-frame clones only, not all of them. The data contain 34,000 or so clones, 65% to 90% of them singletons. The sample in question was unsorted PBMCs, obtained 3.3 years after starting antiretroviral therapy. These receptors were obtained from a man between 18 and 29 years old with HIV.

The CDR3 spells CASSQVQGQAEAFF. In DNA, the CDR3 is TGCGCCAGCAGCCAAGTCCAGGGACAGGCTGAAGCTTTCTTT. The chain recombines TRBV4-3 with TRBJ1-1; TRBD1 aligns across 8 bases. The germline V gene encodes CDR1 LGHNA and CDR2 YSLEER. V shed 1 base, J shed 6 bases, and the junction held 4 bases outside the gene matches. The length of the CDR3 is 14 residues.

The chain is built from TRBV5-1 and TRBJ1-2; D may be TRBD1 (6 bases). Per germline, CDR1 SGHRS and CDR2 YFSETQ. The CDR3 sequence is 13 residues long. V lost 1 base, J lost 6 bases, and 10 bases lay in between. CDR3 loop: CASSLYRVDGYTF. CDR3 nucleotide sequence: TGCGCCAGCAGCTTGTACAGGGTCGATGGCTACACCTTC.

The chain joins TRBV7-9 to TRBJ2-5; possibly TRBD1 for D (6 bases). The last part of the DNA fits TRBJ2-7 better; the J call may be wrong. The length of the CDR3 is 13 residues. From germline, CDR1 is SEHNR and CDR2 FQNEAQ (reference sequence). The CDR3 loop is CASSQGPTYEQYF. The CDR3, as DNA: TGTGCCAGCAGTCAGGGGCCTACCTACGAGCAGTACTTC.

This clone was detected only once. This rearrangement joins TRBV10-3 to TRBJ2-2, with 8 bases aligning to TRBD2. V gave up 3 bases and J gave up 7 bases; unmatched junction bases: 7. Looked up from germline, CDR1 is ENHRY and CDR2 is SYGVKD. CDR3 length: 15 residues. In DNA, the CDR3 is TGTGCCATCAGTGAAAAAGCGGGAGATCACGGGGAGCTGTTTTTT. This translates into CAISEKAGDHGELFF.

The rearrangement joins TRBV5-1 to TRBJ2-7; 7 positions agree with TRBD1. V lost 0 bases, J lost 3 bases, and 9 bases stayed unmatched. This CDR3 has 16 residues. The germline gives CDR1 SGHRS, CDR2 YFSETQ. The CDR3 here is CASSLAPGTAHYEQYF. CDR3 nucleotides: TGCGCCAGCAGCTTGGCTCCCGGGACAGCACACTACGAGCAGTACTTC. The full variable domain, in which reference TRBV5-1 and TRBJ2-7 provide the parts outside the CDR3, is KAGVTQTPRYLIKTRGQQVTLSCSPISGHRSVSWYQQTPGQGLQFLFEYFSETQRNKGNFPGRFSGRQFSNSRSEMNVSTLELGDSALYLCASSLAPGTAHYEQYFGPGTRLTVT.

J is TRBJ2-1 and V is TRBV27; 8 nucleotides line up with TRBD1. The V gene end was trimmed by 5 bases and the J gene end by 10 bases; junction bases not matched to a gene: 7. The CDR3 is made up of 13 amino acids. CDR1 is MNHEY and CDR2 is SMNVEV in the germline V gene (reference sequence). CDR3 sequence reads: CASSVSQGAEQFF. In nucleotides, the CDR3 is TGTGCCAGCAGTGTAAGTCAGGGGGCAGAGCAGTTCTTC.

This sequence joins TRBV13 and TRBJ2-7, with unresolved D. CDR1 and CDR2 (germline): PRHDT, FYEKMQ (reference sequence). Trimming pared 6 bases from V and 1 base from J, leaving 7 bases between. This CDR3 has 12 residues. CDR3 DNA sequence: TGTGCCAGCAGGCACGGGTCCTACGAGCAGTACTTC. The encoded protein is CASRHGSYEQYF.

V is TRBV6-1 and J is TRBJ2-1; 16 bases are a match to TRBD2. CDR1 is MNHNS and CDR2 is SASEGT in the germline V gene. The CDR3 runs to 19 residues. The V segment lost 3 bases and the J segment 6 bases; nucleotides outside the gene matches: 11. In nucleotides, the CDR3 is TGTGCCAGCAGTGACCTGGGACTAGCGGGAGGGCCAATCTCCAATGAGCAGTTCTTC. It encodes CASSDLGLAGGPISNEQFF.

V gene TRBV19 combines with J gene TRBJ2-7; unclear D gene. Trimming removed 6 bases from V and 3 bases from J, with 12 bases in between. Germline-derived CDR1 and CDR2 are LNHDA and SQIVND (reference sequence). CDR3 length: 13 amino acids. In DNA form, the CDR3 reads TGTGCCAGTAGCCCCTCCGGGTTCTACGAGCAGTACTTC. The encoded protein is CASSPSGFYEQYF.

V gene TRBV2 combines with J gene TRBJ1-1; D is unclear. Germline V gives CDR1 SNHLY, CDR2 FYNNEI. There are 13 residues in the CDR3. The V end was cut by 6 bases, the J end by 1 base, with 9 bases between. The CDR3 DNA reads TGTGCCAGCAGGGGCAGGAGGAACACTGAAGCTTTCTTT. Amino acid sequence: CASRGRRNTEAFF.

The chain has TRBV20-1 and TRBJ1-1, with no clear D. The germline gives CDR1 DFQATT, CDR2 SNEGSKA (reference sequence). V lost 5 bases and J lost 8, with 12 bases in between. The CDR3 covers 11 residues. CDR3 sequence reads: CSALGQVEAFF. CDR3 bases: TGCAGTGCTCTGGGCCAAGTGGAAGCTTTCTTT.

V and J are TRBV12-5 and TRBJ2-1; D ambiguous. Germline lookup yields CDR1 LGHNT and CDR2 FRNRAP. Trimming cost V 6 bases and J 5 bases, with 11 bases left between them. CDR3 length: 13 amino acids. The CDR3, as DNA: TGTGCTAGTGGGCCCGACACGAACAATGAGCAGTTCTTC. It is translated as CASGPDTNNEQFF.

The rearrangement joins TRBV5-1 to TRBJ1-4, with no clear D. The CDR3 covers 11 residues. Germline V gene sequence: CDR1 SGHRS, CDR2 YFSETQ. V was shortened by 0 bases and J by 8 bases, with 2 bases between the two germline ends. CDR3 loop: CASSLGEKLFF. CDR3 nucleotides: TGCGCCAGCAGCTTGGGAGAAAAACTGTTTTTT.

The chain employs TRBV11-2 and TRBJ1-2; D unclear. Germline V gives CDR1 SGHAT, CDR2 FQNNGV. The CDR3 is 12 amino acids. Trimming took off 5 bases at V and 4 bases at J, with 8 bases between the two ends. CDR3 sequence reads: CASSRKTYGYTF. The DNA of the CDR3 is TGTGCCAGCAGCAGAAAGACCTATGGCTACACCTTC.